This is a list of T cell receptor beta chains from one sample in a study of beta chain features in type 1 diabetes. Repertoires were generated with immunoSEQ multiplex PCR, while TCRdb's copy carries only in-frame clones and drops some. The repertoire has hundreds of thousands of clones, 11% to 15% of them found once; the top ten carry just under 0.04%. Sequenced: naive CD4+ T cells from blood. The receptors here all came from a man aged 18 to 35 with type 1 diabetes. The CDR3 runs from the conserved cysteine through the conserved F or W. D genes are given only for firm matches. Where a row states a size, it is once, few, many or the class of an expanded clone; other rows omit it.

clone_size	cdr3_length	j_call	d_call	v_call	cdr3_nt	cdr3_aa
NA	16	TRBJ2-1	TRBD2	TRBV18	TGTGCCAGCTCACCTGTCACTAGCGGGACCTACAATGAGCAGTTCTTC	CASSPVTSGTYNEQFF
NA	14	TRBJ2-5	NA	TRBV15	TGTGCCACCAGCACCCGCCCCGGCCAAGAGACCCAGTACTTC	CATSTRPGQETQYF
few	14	TRBJ2-5	TRBD1	TRBV10-3	TGTGCCATCAGTGAGGACAGGGGCCAAGAGACCCAGTACTTC	CAISEDRGQETQYF
few	13	TRBJ2-3	NA	TRBV4-3	TGCGCCAGCAGACTAGGGGGGTCAGATACGCAGTATTTT	CASRLGGSDTQYF
NA	15	TRBJ2-5	NA	TRBV7-3	TGTGCCAGCAGCTTAATGGGACGGTCGGACGAGACCCAGTACTTC	CASSLMGRSDETQYF
NA	12	TRBJ1-2	NA	TRBV28	TGTGCCAGCAGTACCCGGGACGGTGGCTACACCTTC	CASSTRDGGYTF
NA	16	TRBJ2-5	TRBD2	TRBV11-1	TGTGCCAGCAGCCTACTAGCGGGGGGGAAACAAGAGACCCAGTACTTC	CASSLLAGGKQETQYF
few	13	TRBJ1-5	NA	TRBV28	TGTGCCACCCTCCGGGATACTAATCAGCCCCAGCATTTT	CATLRDTNQPQHF
NA	15	TRBJ2-7	NA	TRBV29-1	TGCAGCGCAGGCTCAGTAGCGATTCCACCCTACGAGCAGTACTTC	CSAGSVAIPPYEQYF
few	14	TRBJ1-2	NA	TRBV15	TGTGCCACAAGACAGATCCAACTCAACTATGGCTACACCTTC	CATRQIQLNYGYTF
few	15	TRBJ2-4	NA	TRBV7-9	TGTGCCAGCTCAACAGTAGAGACAGCCAAAAACATTCAGTACTTC	CASSTVETAKNIQYF
NA	13	TRBJ2-4	NA	TRBV7-2	TGTGCCAGCAGCTTAGGATTAGAAGACATTCAGTACTTC	CASSLGLEDIQYF
few	15	TRBJ2-7	NA	TRBV18	TGTGCCAGCTCACCACCGACTGGGGGGTCCTACGAGCAGTACTTC	CASSPPTGGSYEQYF
few	18	TRBJ2-1	TRBD2	TRBV15	TGTGCCACCAGCAGGGGAGGGACTACCCCCCGAGGTCGGAATGAGCAGTTCTTC	CATSRGGTTPRGRNEQFF